The 10 T cell receptor beta chains presented below share a single source sample, sequenced in a study of T cells in Graves' hyperthyroidism and ophthalmopathy. TCR beta CDR3 sequences were amplified from RNA transcripts. First-round RT-PCR of the TCR CDR3 relied on the HTBI primer set. TCRdb reanalysed the multiplex PCR reads using MiXCR and keeps one entry per CDR3 protein. The data hold about 400,000 distinct CDR3 sequences, with more than 13% observed a single time. The sample comprised blood. Receptors were obtained from a man between 50 and 59 years old with Graves' ophthalmopathy.

This clonotype was seen at least ten times. This chain connects TRBV2 to TRBJ1-1; D uncertain. V was trimmed by 0 bases and J by 3 bases, leaving 5 bases between them. Germline V gives CDR1 SNHLY, CDR2 FYNNEI. CDR3 length: 13 residues. The CDR3 region has the DNA TGTGCCAGCAGTGAAGCCCCAGACACTGAAGCTTTCTTT. Its protein is CASSEAPDTEAFF.

Of note for this clonotype: This may stem from a read error, because a much larger clone lies one nucleotide away. The conserved final phenylalanine or tryptophan is absent from the CDR3, which likely points to a read error. The chain carries TRBV12-3 or TRBV12-4 and TRBJ2-7; possible D gene TRBD1, 5 bases. The CDR3 is 15 amino acids. V was clipped by 3 bases and J by 6 bases, with 18 bases between them. CDR3 DNA sequence: TGTGCCAGCAGTTTGGGGCAGGGAAAATACAGCGAGCAGTACCTC. Translating it yields CASSLGQGKYSEQYL.

Many counts were recorded for this clonotype. This chain uses TRBV27 with TRBJ2-1; D is unresolved. The germline V and J ends were trimmed by 6 bases and 7 bases, with 7 bases remaining between them. The CDR3 has 11 amino acids. Germline CDR1 reads MNHEY; CDR2 reads SMNVEV (reference sequence). This CDR3 reads CASSLPNEQFF. CDR3 nucleotide sequence: TGTGCCAGCAGCCTTCCAAATGAGCAGTTCTTC.

This clonotype occurred many times. The chain links TRBV9 to TRBJ2-7, with 12 nucleotides matching TRBD1. The CDR3 is 14 amino acids. The J segment lost 5 bases and the V segment lost 6 bases, leaving 6 bases of the junction unmatched. CDR1 and CDR2 from the germline V gene are SGDLS and YYNGEE. The CDR3 nucleotides are TGTGCCAGCAACCCGGGACAGGGGGCCCACGAGCAGTACTTC. It is translated as CASNPGQGAHEQYF.

This clonotype has a count of ten or more. The chain is built from TRBV20-1 and TRBJ2-7, with a weak D call TRBD2 (6 bases). CDR3 size: 14 residues. V shed 3 bases and J shed 2 bases, with 14 bases lying between them. Germline loops: CDR1 DFQATT, CDR2 SNEGSKA (reference sequence). The CDR3 is CSARDPTSTYEQYF. The CDR3 bases are TGCAGTGCTAGGGACCCGACTAGTACCTACGAGCAGTACTTC.

Comment on this clonotype: One end of the junction fails to match germline, which may point to a read error. CDR3 in DNA: TGCGCCAGCAGCCTACGGCCTAGCGGGAACAACCAAGAGACCCAGTACTTC. The encoded protein is CASSLRPSGNNQETQYF. The rearrangement joins TRBV11-2 to TRBJ2-5, with 9 bases that match TRBD2. Looked up from germline, CDR1 is SGHAT and CDR2 is FQNNGV. The CDR3 has 17 amino acids.

This clonotype was counted at least ten times. The V call is TRBV3-1, the J call TRBJ1-2; perhaps TRBD1 as D (6 bases). The CDR3 consists of 12 residues. Trimming removed 2 bases from V and 7 bases from J, with 8 bases in between. Germline values: CDR1 LGHDT, CDR2 YNNKEL (reference sequence). The DNA of the CDR3 is TGTGCCAGCAGCCAAAACAGGGTTGGCTACACCTTC. Translation: CASSQNRVGYTF.

This clonotype has only one observation. The rearrangement links TRBV28 to TRBJ1-5; D possibly corresponds to TRBD1 (6 bases). Germline CDR1 is MDHEN and CDR2 is SYDVKM. V shed 5 bases and J shed 7 bases, with 12 bases lying between them. This CDR3 is 13 amino acids long. CDR3 sequence reads: CASSLQGGQPQHF. CDR3 in DNA: TGTGCCAGCAGTCTACAGGGAGGGCAGCCCCAGCATTTT.

Notes on this clonotype: Being one base from a much bigger clone, this may be a read error. In DNA form, the CDR3 reads TGTGCCTGGAGTGCTAGCTCGTTGCTCGAGCAGTACTTC. This translates into CAWSASSLLEQYF. This chain joins TRBV30 and TRBJ2-7, with a possible D match to TRBD2 (5 bases). This CDR3 comprises 13 residues. Germline CDR1 and CDR2: GTSNPN and SVGIG (reference sequence). V shed 1 base and J shed 6 bases, with 13 bases lying between them.

This clonotype showed up just a few times. The chain carries TRBV19 and TRBJ2-3, with D perhaps matching TRBD2 (7 bases). V lost 8 bases, J lost 2 bases, and 23 bases lay in between. Germline assignment: CDR1 LNHDA and CDR2 SQIVND (reference sequence). The CDR3 sequence is 17 residues long. CDR3 DNA: TGTGCCAGTTCGACCGGGGGCCCTAGCGGCCTCACAGATACGCAGTATTTT. It codes for CASSTGGPSGLTDTQYF.